A single sample is the source of the 16 T cell receptor beta chains below, sequenced in a study of PD-1 blockade in mismatch repair-deficient tumors. Assay: immunoSEQ multiplex PCR; the TCRdb copy retains only in-frame clones and omits some. The sample has about 25,000 clones; 65% to 85% are singletons. The sample in question was PBMCs, obtained before pembrolizumab treatment. The receptor source for this set is an adult with mismatch repair-deficient cancer.

The chain links TRBV18 to TRBJ1-4; no clear D. V lost 4 bases to trimming and J lost 7 bases, with 16 bases between them. This CDR3 is built from 15 residues. Germline V gene lookup returns CDR1 KGHSH and CDR2 LQKENI. CDR3 DNA: TGTGCCAGCTCACGCGGCGGGGTGAATGGTGAAAAACTGTTTTTT. Amino acids: CASSRGGVNGEKLFF.

In this sample, this clone turned up a few times. The chain uses TRBV7-2 and TRBJ2-7; possible D gene TRBD2, 6 bases. The germline V gene has CDR1 SGHTA and CDR2 FQGNSA. The V gene lost 4 bases and the J gene lost 7 bases, with 14 bases spanning the gap. The CDR3 has 13 residues. The CDR3 DNA reads TGTGCCAGCAGCTGGGACTCCGGGCGGGAGCAGTACTTC. Translating gives CASSWDSGREQYF.

The rearrangement uses TRBV7-2 and TRBJ2-1; TRBD2 agrees at 8 bases. Germline values: CDR1 SGHTA, CDR2 FQGNSA. V was clipped by 5 bases and J by 4 bases; unmatched bases: 7. This CDR3 has 15 residues. The CDR3 nucleotides read TGTGCCAGCAGCCAAACTAGCGGAGGGTACAATGAGCAGTTCTTC. This encodes CASSQTSGGYNEQFF.

The chain links TRBV15 to TRBJ2-1; D unresolved. Trimming stripped 3 bases from V and 5 bases from J, with 5 bases between. The germline gives CDR1 LNHNV, CDR2 YYDKDF (reference sequence). There are 12 residues in the CDR3. The CDR3 spells CATSSSNNEQFF. The CDR3 coding sequence is TGTGCCACCAGCAGTAGTAACAATGAGCAGTTCTTC. The whole variable domain, filled in from reference TRBV15 and TRBJ2-1, reads DAMVIQNPRYQVTQFGKPVTLSCSQTLNHNVMYWYQQKSSQAPKLLFHYYDKDFNNEADTPDNFQSRRPNTSFCFLDIRSPGLGDTAMYLCATSSSNNEQFFGPGTRLTVL.

This chain uses TRBV5-6 with TRBJ1-2; 12 nucleotides agree with TRBD1. Trimming at V came to 4 bases and at J to 7 bases, leaving 11 bases not matched to a gene. CDR1 and CDR2 from the germline V gene are SGHDT and YYEEEE. The CDR3 has 16 residues. CDR3 nucleotides: TGTGCCAGCAGCGACTCGGGACAGGGGGCATTCATTGGCTACACCTTC. Protein: CASSDSGQGAFIGYTF.

This clone appeared a few times. This rearrangement joins TRBV19 to TRBJ1-1; 7 bases map to TRBD1. The CDR3 totals 13 residues. The germline V gene encodes CDR1 LNHDA and CDR2 SQIVND (reference sequence). Unmatched junction bases numbered 2, after V lost 3 bases and J lost 4 bases. CDR3 sequence (DNA): TGTGCCAGTAGTATCGCAGGGGGCACTGAAGCTTTCTTT. Protein: CASSIAGGTEAFF.

V is TRBV5-4 and J is TRBJ2-2; 10 positions agree with TRBD1. V shed 4 bases, J shed 2 bases, and the junction held 5 bases outside the gene matches. The V gene's germline CDR1 is SGHNT and CDR2 YYREEE (reference sequence). The CDR3 loop spans 16 amino acids. CDR3 nucleotide sequence: TGTGCCAGCAGCGGGGGACAGGGGTATAACACCGGGGAGCTGTTTTTT. This translates into CASSGGQGYNTGELFF.

The rearrangement joins TRBV18 to TRBJ1-1; 8 bases match TRBD1. The CDR3 sequence is 13 residues long. Germline lookup yields CDR1 KGHSH and CDR2 LQKENI. The J segment lost 5 bases and the V segment lost 6 bases, leaving 5 bases of the junction unmatched. For the CDR3, the DNA is TGTGCCAGCTCCGAGACAGGGGTAACTGAAGCTTTCTTT. Translating gives CASSETGVTEAFF.

The chain carries TRBV18 and TRBJ2-1; 13 nucleotides match TRBD2. CDR1 and CDR2 (germline): KGHSH, LQKENI. The CDR3 is made up of 15 amino acids. V lost 8 bases and J lost 8; bases outside the gene matches: 9. The CDR3 DNA reads as TGTGCCAGCAAAAGGACTAGCGGGAGTGGCGATGAGCAGTTCTTC. Residues: CASKRTSGSGDEQFF. Full variable domain (outside the CDR3, taken from reference TRBV18 and TRBJ2-1): NAGVMQNPRHLVRRRGQEARLRCSPMKGHSHVYWYRQLPEEGLKFMVYLQKENIIDESGMPKERFSAEFPKEGPSILRIQQVVRGDSAAYFCASKRTSGSGDEQFFGPGTRLTVL.

This clone was picked up one time. The chain is built from TRBV7-3 and TRBJ2-1, with 7 positions matching TRBD2. V gave up 2 bases and J gave up 4 bases; unmatched junction bases: 5. CDR3 size: 15 residues. The germline gives CDR1 SGHTA, CDR2 FQGTGA. As DNA, the CDR3 is TGTGCCAGCAGCTTAGCGGGAGTTGAGTACAATGAGCAGTTCTTC. This encodes CASSLAGVEYNEQFF.

The chain uses TRBV4-1 and TRBJ2-3; 10 bases agree with TRBD2. The CDR3 length is 19 residues. Trimming at V came to 2 bases and at J to 5 bases, leaving 16 bases not matched to a gene. Per the germline V gene, CDR1 is MGHRA and CDR2 is YSYEKL. The CDR3 coding sequence is TGCGCCAGCAGCCAAACCCCGACCCTGACTAGCGGGTACGGAGATACGCAGTATTTT. Translating gives CASSQTPTLTSGYGDTQYF.

The J gene is TRBJ2-7, the V gene TRBV11-2; D is unclear. Germline V gene sequence: CDR1 SGHAT, CDR2 FQNNGV. This CDR3 is built from 10 residues. V was pared by 1 base and J by 7 bases, with 2 bases between. The CDR3 region is CASSLAEQYF. DNA for the CDR3: TGTGCCAGCAGCTTAGCAGAGCAGTACTTC.

The chain joins TRBV9 to TRBJ1-2; D might be TRBD1 (6 bases). Germline assignment: CDR1 SGDLS and CDR2 YYNGEE. V lost 0 bases and J 2 bases, leaving 11 bases between the germline ends. This CDR3 is 15 amino acids long. This chain's CDR3 is CASSVAGQTNYGYTF. For the CDR3, the DNA is TGTGCCAGCAGCGTAGCCGGACAGACGAACTATGGCTACACCTTC.

The chain employs TRBV28 and TRBJ1-5; D might be TRBD1 (5 bases). This CDR3 is built from 14 residues. Deletions cut 5 bases from V and 6 bases from J, with 14 bases between. Germline loops: CDR1 MDHEN, CDR2 SYDVKM. The CDR3 here is CASSIGGKGQPQHF. CDR3 sequence (DNA): TGTGCCAGCAGTATTGGGGGGAAGGGTCAGCCCCAGCATTTT.

J is TRBJ2-3 and V is TRBV28, with 8 bases fitting TRBD2. The CDR3 consists of 15 residues. V gave up 6 bases and J gave up 5 bases; unmatched junction bases: 10. Germline lookup yields CDR1 MDHEN and CDR2 SYDVKM. This CDR3 reads CASSRILLAGDTQYF. CDR3 sequence (DNA): TGTGCCAGCAGCCGGATCCTCCTAGCGGGAGATACGCAGTATTTT.

The chain carries TRBV30 and TRBJ1-1; D is unresolved. The CDR3 sequence is 13 residues long. CDR1 is GTSNPN, CDR2 SVGIG, per germline (reference sequence). The V gene lost 1 base and the J gene lost 0 bases, with 6 bases spanning the gap. The CDR3 spells CAWSGLLNTEAFF. CDR3 sequence (DNA): TGTGCCTGGAGTGGACTTCTGAACACTGAAGCTTTCTTT.